These 26 T cell receptor beta chains were all obtained from the same sample, sequenced in a study of identical twins. MiXCR, applied by TCRdb to the 5' RACE reads, yields one record per CDR3 protein. In the table there are around 1.7 million distinct CDR3 sequences, about 32% of which are singletons. Sequenced material: cord blood. These TCRs come from a newborn girl in good health.

As to this clonotype: Germline is not matched at one junction end, which may reflect a read error. The V and J genes are TRBV28 and TRBJ2-5, with 9 bases aligning to TRBD1. The CDR3 covers 15 residues. Looked up from germline, CDR1 is MDHEN and CDR2 is SYDVKM. CDR3 bases: TGTGCCAGCAGTCGGGACAGGGCTTACCAAGGGACCCAGTACTTC. Amino acids: CASSRDRAYQGTQYF. Full variable domain (rest looked up from reference TRBV28 and TRBJ2-5): DVKVTQSSRYLVKRTGEKVFLECVQDMDHENMFWYRQDPGLGLRLIYFSYDVKMKEKGDIPEGYSVSREKKERFSLILESASTNQTSMYLCASSRDRAYQGTQYFGPGTRLLVL.

This clonotype was recorded a few times. The chain's CDR3 is CSATPGTSVWETQYF. CDR3 nucleotides: TGCAGTGCTACCCCCGGGACTAGCGTCTGGGAGACCCAGTACTTC. The chain recombines TRBV20-1 with TRBJ2-5; 10 nucleotides align to TRBD2. The J segment lost 5 bases and the V segment lost 4 bases, leaving 10 bases of the junction unmatched. CDR3 length: 15 residues. The germline CDR1 and CDR2 sequences are DFQATT and SNEGSKA (reference sequence).

This sequence joins TRBV28 and TRBJ2-3; 7 bases are shared with TRBD2. There are 14 residues in the CDR3. The J segment lost 7 bases and the V segment lost 3 bases, leaving 7 bases of the junction unmatched. The germline V gene has CDR1 MDHEN and CDR2 SYDVKM. DNA of the CDR3: TGTGCCAGCAGTTTTGGCGGGAGCGCGTATACGCAGTATTTT. Its translation is CASSFGGSAYTQYF.

This clonotype has more than one count but fewer than ten. This chain joins TRBV20-1 and TRBJ2-3, with TRBD2 matching over 9 bases. Germline V gene sequence: CDR1 DFQATT, CDR2 SNEGSKA (reference sequence). CDR3 length equals 16 residues. With V trimmed by 0 bases and J by 2 bases, 6 bases remained unmatched. CDR3 in amino acids: CSARDRREGPTDTQYF. As DNA, the CDR3 is TGCAGTGCTAGAGATCGGCGGGAGGGACCCACAGATACGCAGTATTTT.

Note on this clonotype: A much larger clone lies a single base off, so this may be a read error. The gene calls are TRBV12-3 or TRBV12-4 and TRBJ2-3; TRBD2 matches 9 bases. V shed 4 bases and J 7 bases; nucleotides not matched to a gene: 12. The CDR3 covers 16 residues. In DNA, the CDR3 is TGTGCCAGCAGTTCCCGGACTAGCGTGAGGAAGAATACGCAGTATTTT. Translation gives CASSSRTSVRKNTQYF.

This chain uses TRBV6-7 with TRBJ2-3, with TRBD2 matching over 10 bases. TRBV6-7 counts as an open reading frame of uncertain function. Losses at the gene ends were 3 bases for V and 5 bases for J; bases not matched to a gene: 5. The CDR3 sequence is 15 residues long. The CDR3 reads CASSYGSGGIDTQYF. DNA for the CDR3: TGTGCCAGCAGTTATGGTAGCGGGGGGATAGATACGCAGTATTTT.

This sequence joins TRBV6-6 and TRBJ1-1; possibly TRBD1 for D (6 bases). V was clipped by 2 bases and J by 3 bases, with 16 bases between them. CDR3 length equals 16 residues. The germline gives CDR1 MNHNY, CDR2 SVGAGI (reference sequence). The DNA of the CDR3 is TGTGCCAGCAGTTACCGGACAGTGTCCAAACACACTGAAGCTTTCTTT. Translating it yields CASSYRTVSKHTEAFF.

In its sample, this clonotype was seen many times. This chain links TRBV19 with TRBJ1-1; TRBD1 matches 7 bases. This CDR3 is built from 13 residues. In germline, CDR1 is LNHDA, CDR2 SQIVND (reference sequence). The V segment lost 9 bases and the J segment 0 bases; nucleotides outside the gene matches: 4. In DNA, the CDR3 is TGTGCCAGCAGCACAGGGGTGAACACTGAAGCTTTCTTT. It specifies CASSTGVNTEAFF. The variable domain in full, completed from reference TRBV19 and TRBJ1-1, reads DGGITQSPKYLFRKEGQNVTLSCEQNLNHDAMYWYRQDPGQGLRLIYYSQIVNDFQKGDIAEGYSVSREKKESFPLTVTSAQKNPTAFYLCASSTGVNTEAFFGQGTRLTVV.

This clonotype was observed a few times. The chain combines TRBV6-5 with TRBJ2-3, with D possibly matching TRBD1 (6 bases). V was pared by 4 bases and J by 2 bases, with 13 bases between. Germline assignment: CDR1 MNHEY and CDR2 SVGAGI. The CDR3 is made up of 15 amino acids. The CDR3 DNA reads as TGTGCCAGCAGTTGGACAGCATCGTCCACAGATACGCAGTATTTT. Translating gives CASSWTASSTDTQYF.

The CDR3 sequence is CASSYVGLAKNIQYF. In nucleotides, the CDR3 is TGTGCCAGCAGTTACGTGGGATTAGCCAAAAACATTCAGTACTTC. The V and J genes are TRBV6-5 and TRBJ2-4; D gene unclear. CDR3 length: 15 amino acids. V was pared by 2 bases and J by 0 bases, with 8 bases between. Germline V CDR1 and CDR2: MNHEY, SVGAGI.

The chain joins TRBV27 to TRBJ1-2; tentatively, D is TRBD1 (5 bases). CDR3 length equals 15 residues. V gave up 4 bases and J gave up 4 bases, with 16 bases separating them. Germline CDR1 MNHEY, CDR2 SMNVEV (reference sequence). The CDR3 spells CASSSLDTTGYGYTF. CDR3 in DNA: TGTGCCAGCAGTTCTTTGGACACAACGGGCTATGGCTACACCTTC.

In its sample, this clonotype was seen once. A much more abundant neighbour one base away suggests this may be a read error. CDR3 sequence reads: CAIGDFGRSGGYTF. CDR3 bases: TGTGCCATCGGTGATTTTGGCAGGTCGGGCGGCTACACCTTC. V usage is TRBV10-3 and J usage is TRBJ1-2; D call uncertain. The CDR3 runs 14 residues. The V gene's germline CDR1 is ENHRY and CDR2 SYGVKD.

V and J are TRBV20-1 and TRBJ2-1, with 10 positions matching TRBD2. CDR1 and CDR2 (germline): DFQATT, SNEGSKA (reference sequence). V gave up 7 bases and J gave up 2 bases; unmatched junction bases: 5. The CDR3 extends over 14 amino acids. Written as DNA, the CDR3 is TGCAGTGTTCCAAGCGGGGGGGCCTACAATGAGCAGTTCTTC. Translation: CSVPSGGAYNEQFF.

As for this clonotype: This may arise from a read error, as a much more abundant clone is one base away. As the CDR3 is not closed by the conserved phenylalanine or tryptophan, this likely results from a read error. The chain carries TRBV29-1 and TRBJ2-3; the match to TRBD2 covers 7 bases. The CDR3 is 13 amino acids. Germline trimming cut 6 bases from V and 1 base from J; bases unmatched to any gene: 4. The germline CDR1 and CDR2 sequences are SQVTM and ANQGSEA. The chain's CDR3 is CSVHAGGTDTQYL. CDR3 DNA sequence: TGCAGCGTCCACGCGGGAGGCACAGATACGCAGTATCTT.

V and J are TRBV20-1 and TRBJ2-3; 8 nucleotides agree with TRBD2. There are 16 residues in the CDR3. V lost 3 bases to trimming and J lost 2 bases; unmatched junction nucleotides: 10. Germline CDR1 is DFQATT and CDR2 is SNEGSKA (reference sequence). DNA for the CDR3: TGCAGTGCTAGCCACCTTTCCGGGGGGGACACAGATACGCAGTATTTT. Amino acid sequence: CSASHLSGGDTDTQYF.

The rearrangement joins TRBV20-1 to TRBJ2-3; tentative D call: TRBD2 (5 bases). Trimming took off 6 bases at V and 1 base at J, with 14 bases between the two ends. This CDR3 region has 14 residues. Germline V lookup: CDR1 DFQATT, CDR2 SNEGSKA (reference sequence). Written as DNA, the CDR3 is TGCAGTGCCAACGGACTGCCCCGCACAGATACGCAGTATTTT. Amino acids: CSANGLPRTDTQYF.

CDR3: CAIRPFTSGKNNEQFF. CDR3 DNA sequence: TGTGCCATCAGGCCCTTTACTAGCGGGAAGAATAATGAGCAGTTCTTC. The gene calls are TRBV10-3 and TRBJ2-1; TRBD2 agrees at 10 bases. Germline V gives CDR1 ENHRY, CDR2 SYGVKD. CDR3 length equals 16 residues. V shed 6 bases, J shed 7 bases, and the junction held 12 bases outside the gene matches.

The chain uses TRBV4-1 and TRBJ2-3, with D possibly being TRBD1 or TRBD2 (6 bases each). Trimming took 1 base from V and 8 from J, leaving 19 bases between them. The germline V gene encodes CDR1 MGHRA and CDR2 YSYEKL. The length of the CDR3 is 16 residues. The CDR3 region is CASSQVGGTTLGTQYF. The CDR3 region has the DNA TGCGCCAGCAGCCAAGTCGGGGGCACCACGTTAGGTACGCAGTATTTT.

Turning to this clonotype: Since a much larger clone is just one base distant, this may be a read error. V usage is TRBV10-3 and J usage is TRBJ2-6, with D uncertain. Trimming left V 4 bases short and J 0 bases short, with 7 bases between. The CDR3 runs 15 residues. CDR1 and CDR2 from the germline V gene are ENHRY and SYGVKD. This chain's CDR3 is CAISADLSGANVLTF. CDR3 DNA: TGTGCCATCAGTGCGGACCTCTCTGGGGCCAACGTCCTGACTTTC.

The gene calls are TRBV29-1 and TRBJ2-7; no clear D. Germline V gives CDR1 SQVTM, CDR2 ANQGSEA. V shed 8 bases and J shed 0 bases, with 11 bases lying between them. The CDR3 is 12 residues long. In DNA, the CDR3 is TGCAGCACTCTAGACACCTCCTACGAGCAGTACTTC. This sequence encodes CSTLDTSYEQYF.

The J gene is TRBJ2-3, the V gene TRBV29-1; 10 nucleotides agree with TRBD2. Germline V gene sequence: CDR1 SQVTM, CDR2 ANQGSEA. This CDR3 region has 14 residues. V dropped 3 bases and J dropped 7; count of bases not matched to a gene: 7. The CDR3 region is CSVDGTSEINTQYF. CDR3 nucleotides: TGCAGCGTTGACGGGACTAGCGAAATAAATACGCAGTATTTT.

This clonotype was counted only a few times. V gene TRBV20-1 combines with J gene TRBJ2-1; D possibly corresponds to TRBD2 (5 bases). V was clipped by 2 bases and J by 2 bases, with 13 bases between them. Germline V lookup: CDR1 DFQATT, CDR2 SNEGSKA (reference sequence). This CDR3 contains 15 residues. The CDR3 sequence is CSARPGLGTYNEQFF. The CDR3 bases are TGCAGTGCTAGACCTGGACTCGGAACCTACAATGAGCAGTTCTTC.

This chain links TRBV27 with TRBJ2-3; D gene ambiguous. Germline V gene lookup returns CDR1 MNHEY and CDR2 SMNVEV (reference sequence). The CDR3 spans 14 residues. V lost 0 bases, J lost 6 bases, and 10 bases lay in between. CDR3 bases: TGTGCCAGCAGTTTATCAGCCCGAGTGGATACGCAGTATTTT. Its translation: CASSLSARVDTQYF.

This clonotype occurred a few times. The chain employs TRBV7-9 and TRBJ2-3; TRBD2 matches 9 bases. Germline V gene lookup returns CDR1 SEHNR and CDR2 FQNEAQ (reference sequence). J gave up 2 bases and V 1 base, and 7 bases lay outside the gene matches. CDR3 length: 17 residues. CDR3 DNA: TGTGCCAGCAGCTTAGGAGTAGCGGGGGAGACCACAGATACGCAGTATTTT. The encoded protein is CASSLGVAGETTDTQYF.

Note on this clonotype: A much larger clone differs by one base, so this may be a read error. This chain joins TRBV4-2 and TRBJ2-5; 8 bases are a match to TRBD2. After removal of 2 bases from V and 5 bases from J, the junction contained 1 base not matched to a gene. Per germline, CDR1 LGHNA and CDR2 YNFKEQ. The CDR3 has 13 amino acids. In DNA, the CDR3 is TGTGCCAGCAGCCAACGACTAGCGGAGACCCAGTACTTC. Its protein product is CASSQRLAETQYF.

This clonotype is a singleton in its sample. This rearrangement joins TRBV28 to TRBJ2-3; 7 bases are shared with TRBD2. This CDR3 region has 16 residues. Losses at the gene ends were 7 bases for V and 2 bases for J; bases not matched to a gene: 12. Germline V CDR1 and CDR2: MDHEN, SYDVKM. The DNA for the CDR3 is TGTGCCAGCAACCCCATCGGGGAGGGGACCACAGATACGCAGTATTTT. Amino acids: CASNPIGEGTTDTQYF.